These 32 T cell receptor beta chains originate from one sample sequenced in a study of blood T cell repertoires in COVID-19. TCRdb's table, derived via immunoSEQ multiplex PCR, lists solely in-frame clones and lacks some. The sample has 150,000 to 200,000 clones; roughly four fifths are singletons. Material: peripheral blood. These receptors were obtained from a middle-aged man who had recovered from COVID-19.

The J gene is TRBJ2-1, the V gene TRBV27, with 13 bases matching TRBD2. There are 16 residues in the CDR3. The V segment lost 5 bases and the J segment 5 bases; nucleotides outside the gene matches: 6. CDR1 and CDR2 from the germline V gene are MNHEY and SMNVEV (reference sequence). The CDR3 reads CASSRGLAGFNNEQFF. DNA of the CDR3: TGTGCCAGCAGTCGGGGACTAGCGGGATTCAACAATGAGCAGTTCTTC.

The chain joins TRBV7-9 to TRBJ2-1, with 7 bases lining up with TRBD1. Germline CDR1 SEHNR, CDR2 FQNEAQ (reference sequence). The CDR3 totals 16 residues. V shed 5 bases, J shed 2 bases, and the junction held 9 bases outside the gene matches. This CDR3 reads CASSPLDRKAYNEQFF. CDR3 sequence (DNA): TGTGCCAGCAGCCCCCTGGACAGGAAAGCCTACAATGAGCAGTTCTTC.

The chain couples TRBV6-5 to TRBJ2-7; 7 nucleotides agree with TRBD2. The CDR3 runs to 13 residues. Germline V lookup: CDR1 MNHEY, CDR2 SVGAGI. With V trimmed by 8 bases and J by 2 bases, 6 bases remained unmatched. Written as DNA, the CDR3 is TGTGCCAGCGCGGGAGACTCGACCTACGAGCAGTACTTC. This encodes CASAGDSTYEQYF.

CDR3 sequence: CSVGGLAFDNEQFF. In DNA, the CDR3 is TGCAGCGTTGGAGGACTAGCTTTCGACAATGAGCAGTTCTTC. The chain has TRBV29-1 and TRBJ2-1; 8 nucleotides agree with TRBD2. Losses at the gene ends were 4 bases for V and 5 bases for J; bases not matched to a gene: 7. The germline V gene encodes CDR1 SQVTM and CDR2 ANQGSEA. The CDR3 spans 14 residues.

The chain has TRBV7-9 and TRBJ2-7; the match to TRBD2 covers 12 bases. Germline lookup yields CDR1 SEHNR and CDR2 FQNEAQ (reference sequence). The CDR3 has 15 residues. J was trimmed by 2 bases and V by 5 bases; bases with no gene match: 4. CDR3 sequence reads: CASSQRTSGTYEQYF. The CDR3 nucleotides are TGTGCCAGCAGCCAGAGGACTAGCGGGACCTACGAGCAGTACTTC.

This chain joins TRBV29-1 and TRBJ2-2, with unresolved D. This CDR3 has 14 amino acids. CDR1 SQVTM and CDR2 ANQGSEA come from the germline V gene. V lost 0 bases to trimming and J lost 2 bases, with 7 bases between them. The CDR3, as DNA: TGCAGCGTTGAAGAGGCTTCCAACACCGGGGAGCTGTTTTTT. Amino acids: CSVEEASNTGELFF.

The chain combines TRBV29-1 with TRBJ2-7; maybe TRBD1 (5 bases). Germline values: CDR1 SQVTM, CDR2 ANQGSEA. Deletions cut 2 bases from V and 4 bases from J, with 12 bases between. This CDR3 is built from 13 residues. Written as DNA, the CDR3 is TGCAGCGTTGAATCAGGGCCCAGATACGAGCAGTACTTC. It is translated as CSVESGPRYEQYF.

This clone was observed a single time. The rearrangement joins TRBV28 to TRBJ1-5, with D unresolved. Germline V gene lookup returns CDR1 MDHEN and CDR2 SYDVKM. The CDR3 covers 12 residues. Trimming shortened V by 3 bases and J by 6 bases, and 6 bases separated the two germline ends. The CDR3 reads CASSFNSQPQHF. CDR3 coding DNA: TGTGCCAGCAGTTTTAACAGTCAGCCCCAGCATTTT.

V gene TRBV6-6 combines with J gene TRBJ2-1, with no clear D. This CDR3 has 12 amino acids. Germline lookup yields CDR1 MNHNY and CDR2 SVGAGI (reference sequence). Trimming took off 5 bases at V and 5 bases at J, with 7 bases between the two ends. This CDR3 is CASSIIDNEQFF. DNA for the CDR3: TGTGCCAGCAGTATTATAGACAATGAGCAGTTCTTC.

The V call is TRBV5-6, the J call TRBJ1-6, with unresolved D. Germline V gene lookup returns CDR1 SGHDT and CDR2 YYEEEE. The CDR3 covers 12 residues. V gave up 1 base and J gave up 10 bases, with 6 bases separating them. DNA of the CDR3: TGTGCCAGCAGCTTGAATCTATCACCCCTCCACTTT. Amino acids: CASSLNLSPLHF. Full variable domain (remainder filled in from reference TRBV5-6 and TRBJ1-6): DAGVTQSPTHLIKTRGQQVTLRCSPKSGHDTVSWYQQALGQGPQFIFQYYEEEERQRGNFPDRFSGHQFPNYSSELNVNALLLGDSALYLCASSLNLSPLHFGNGTRLTVT.

CDR3 region: CASSLGTGVDTEAFF. CDR3 DNA sequence: TGTGCCAGCAGCTTAGGGACAGGGGTGGACACTGAAGCTTTCTTT. The chain employs TRBV5-8 and TRBJ1-1; 10 bases agree with TRBD1. The CDR3 sequence is 15 residues long. Germline values: CDR1 SGHTS, CDR2 YDEGEE. Trimming took 2 bases from V and 3 from J; bases not matched to a gene: 4.

The table lists this clone with a few counts. This chain uses TRBV7-6 with TRBJ2-1; D is unresolved. There are 11 residues in the CDR3. V dropped 2 bases and J dropped 7 bases, with 3 bases sitting between them. From germline, CDR1 is SGHVS and CDR2 FNYEAQ. The CDR3 is CASSLSNEQFF. In nucleotides, the CDR3 is TGTGCCAGCAGCTTATCAAATGAGCAGTTCTTC.

V usage is TRBV18 and J usage is TRBJ2-3; D might be TRBD2 (5 bases). The germline V gene encodes CDR1 KGHSH and CDR2 LQKENI. V lost 2 bases to trimming and J lost 5 bases, with 14 bases between them. CDR3 size: 15 residues. CDR3 amino acids: CASSPGMTRVDTQYF. CDR3 nucleotide sequence: TGTGCCAGCTCACCAGGAATGACGAGGGTAGATACGCAGTATTTT.

The chain links TRBV7-3 to TRBJ2-7, with 10 bases aligning to TRBD2. Germline CDR1 and CDR2: SGHTA and FQGTGA. The CDR3 length is 15 residues. Trimming at V came to 5 bases and at J to 5 bases, leaving 9 bases not matched to a gene. The DNA of the CDR3 is TGTGCCAGCAGCCCCGTCCCTAGCGGGAGTAACGAGCAGTACTTC. Translating it yields CASSPVPSGSNEQYF.

This chain connects TRBV7-3 to TRBJ2-3; no reliable D call. CDR1 SGHTA and CDR2 FQGTGA come from the germline V gene. The CDR3 loop spans 12 amino acids. Between the trimmed V and J ends, which lost 5 bases and 11 bases, there was a span of 14 bases. For the CDR3, the DNA is TGTGCCAGCAGCACGTATGGCTCTGAGCAGTATTTT. It specifies CASSTYGSEQYF.

The gene calls are TRBV28 and TRBJ1-5, with TRBD1 as a possible D gene (5 bases). Germline V gene lookup returns CDR1 MDHEN and CDR2 SYDVKM. Trimming pared 10 bases from V and 0 bases from J, leaving 13 bases between. The CDR3 extends over 14 amino acids. Here the CDR3 DNA reads TGTGCCATCGAGCAGGGATATAGCAATCAGCCCCAGCATTTT. Translating gives CAIEQGYSNQPQHF.

The CDR3, as DNA: TGTGCCAGCAGCTTAGGACAGGGGGCGCAGGGTGAAGCTTTCTTT. Translated, it gives CASSLGQGAQGEAFF. The chain links TRBV7-6 to TRBJ1-1; 10 nucleotides match TRBD1. Germline V CDR1 and CDR2: SGHVS, FNYEAQ. CDR3 size: 15 residues. J gave up 7 bases and V 1 base, and 6 bases lay outside the gene matches.

The genes are TRBV19 and TRBJ1-5; tentatively, D is TRBD1 (6 bases). CDR1 is LNHDA, CDR2 SQIVND, per germline (reference sequence). The CDR3 sequence is 17 residues long. Between the trimmed V and J ends, which lost 3 bases and 7 bases, there was a span of 22 bases. The CDR3 protein is CASSMNPTGGLGQPQHF. DNA for the CDR3: TGTGCCAGTAGTATGAACCCCACGGGGGGCTTAGGGCAGCCCCAGCATTTT.

The chain couples TRBV9 to TRBJ2-5; 12 bases map to TRBD2. The V gene end was trimmed by 0 bases and the J gene end by 3 bases; junction bases not matched to a gene: 15. The V gene's germline CDR1 is SGDLS and CDR2 YYNGEE. The CDR3 is 20 amino acids. CDR3 bases: TGTGCCAGCAGCGTAGCTACGCTGGGGGCGGCTAGCGGGAGGGAAGAGACCCAGTACTTC. Its protein is CASSVATLGAASGREETQYF. Full variable domain (remainder filled in from reference TRBV9 and TRBJ2-5): DSGVTQTPKHLITATGQRVTLRCSPRSGDLSVYWYQQSLDQGLQFLIQYYNGEERAKGNILERFSAQQFPDLHSELNLSSLELGDSALYFCASSVATLGAASGREETQYFGPGTRLLVL.

The chain links TRBV5-1 to TRBJ2-7; no reliable D call. CDR3 length equals 14 residues. Trimming took 6 bases from V and 0 from J, leaving 13 bases between them. Germline CDR1 and CDR2: SGHRS and YFSETQ. In nucleotides, the CDR3 is TGCGCCAGCACCTACGATACGAGCTCCTACGAGCAGTACTTC. This gives the protein CASTYDTSSYEQYF. Variable domain in full (rest from reference TRBV5-1 and TRBJ2-7): KAGVTQTPRYLIKTRGQQVTLSCSPISGHRSVSWYQQTPGQGLQFLFEYFSETQRNKGNFPGRFSGRQFSNSRSEMNVSTLELGDSALYLCASTYDTSSYEQYFGPGTRLTVT.

This chain connects TRBV10-3 to TRBJ1-6; TRBD1 aligns across 9 bases. Germline V gene data show CDR1 as ENHRY and CDR2 as SYGVKD. This CDR3 is built from 14 residues. V lost 6 bases and J lost 8; bases outside the gene matches: 5. The CDR3 sequence: CAISVRDRDSPLHF. The DNA for the CDR3 is TGTGCCATCAGCGTCCGGGACAGGGATTCACCCCTCCACTTT.

The CDR3: CASREGPAGNEQFF. CDR3 coding DNA: TGTGCCAGCAGGGAGGGACCCGCCGGCAATGAGCAGTTCTTC. This chain joins TRBV28 and TRBJ2-1; D perhaps matches TRBD2 (6 bases). The length of the CDR3 is 14 residues. CDR1 is MDHEN and CDR2 is SYDVKM in the germline V gene. With 6 bases removed from V and 6 bases from J, the gap between germline ends came to 15 bases.

This clone was seen just once. The rearrangement uses TRBV30 and TRBJ2-5; tentative D call: TRBD1 (6 bases). Germline lookup yields CDR1 GTSNPN and CDR2 SVGIG (reference sequence). Trimming removed 2 bases from V and 4 bases from J, with 17 bases in between. CDR3 size: 15 residues. DNA of the CDR3: TGTGCCTGGAGTAGGGGGACACGCTGGGGAGAGACCCAGTACTTC. Encoded protein: CAWSRGTRWGETQYF.

This clone was seen just once. The J gene is TRBJ2-7, the V gene TRBV12-3 or TRBV12-4, with 8 bases aligning to TRBD1. This CDR3 is built from 13 residues. Trimming took 6 bases from V and 6 from J; bases not matched to a gene: 7. The CDR3 DNA reads as TGTGCCAGCAGCTTTGGACAGGGCGGCGAGCAGTACTTC. Translated, it gives CASSFGQGGEQYF.

The CDR3 DNA reads as TGCAGCGTTGAAAGGTCCAGGGGGGAGACCCAGTACTTC. It encodes CSVERSRGETQYF. The genes are TRBV29-1 and TRBJ2-5, with 7 bases matching TRBD1. CDR3 size: 13 residues. With V trimmed by 2 bases and J by 5 bases, 5 bases remained unmatched. Germline V gene sequence: CDR1 SQVTM, CDR2 ANQGSEA.

The genes are TRBV27 and TRBJ2-1; TRBD2 matches at 9 bases. In germline, CDR1 is MNHEY, CDR2 SMNVEV (reference sequence). The V gene end was trimmed by 5 bases and the J gene end by 7 bases; junction bases not matched to a gene: 9. The CDR3 spans 15 residues. The CDR3 nucleotides are TGTGCCAGCAGTCATTTAGCGGGAGTCGGTAATGAGCAGTTCTTC. Amino acids: CASSHLAGVGNEQFF.

V usage is TRBV19 and J usage is TRBJ2-2, with 7 bases fitting TRBD1. The V segment lost 11 bases and the J segment 1 base; nucleotides outside the gene matches: 4. The CDR3 totals 13 residues. Germline V gene data show CDR1 as LNHDA and CDR2 as SQIVND (reference sequence). The CDR3 DNA reads TGTGCCGGAAGACAGGGGAACACCGGGGAGCTGTTTTTT. Amino acid sequence: CAGRQGNTGELFF.

This chain joins TRBV12-5 and TRBJ1-5; the match to TRBD1 covers 9 bases. Germline CDR1 and CDR2: LGHNT and FRNRAP. Trimming cost V 4 bases and J 4 bases; bases outside gene matches: 8. The CDR3 spans 16 residues. The CDR3 DNA sequence: TGTGCTAGTGGTTCTGATACAGGGGGCACAAATCAGCCCCAGCATTTT. Amino acids: CASGSDTGGTNQPQHF.

This sequence joins TRBV28 and TRBJ1-2, with unresolved D. There are 11 residues in the CDR3. Germline lookup yields CDR1 MDHEN and CDR2 SYDVKM. The V and J ends lost 6 bases and 2 bases respectively, with 4 bases between them. This CDR3 is CASRANYGYTF. CDR3 bases: TGTGCCAGCAGAGCGAACTATGGCTACACCTTC.

The V gene is TRBV23-1, the J gene TRBJ1-2, with 11 bases aligning to TRBD1. TRBV23-1 is an ORF; its function is uncertain. This CDR3 comprises 16 residues. V was pared by 0 bases and J by 3 bases, with 3 bases of the junction left unmatched. CDR3 region: CASSQSGTGGHYGYTF. CDR3 DNA: TGCGCCAGCAGTCAATCGGGGACAGGGGGACACTATGGCTACACCTTC.

The chain is built from TRBV7-2 and TRBJ2-3; 7 bases map to TRBD1. The V gene end was trimmed by 5 bases and the J gene end by 8 bases; junction bases not matched to a gene: 10. The CDR3 covers 14 residues. In germline, CDR1 is SGHTA, CDR2 FQGNSA. Here the CDR3 DNA reads TGTGCCAGCAGCACCTCCCGGGACAGCGGTACGCAGTATTTT. Translation gives CASSTSRDSGTQYF.

This chain connects TRBV3-1 (or the pseudogene TRBV3-2) to TRBJ2-1; 8 bases match TRBD2. Germline V lookup: CDR1 LGHDT, CDR2 YNNKEL (reference sequence). The V and J ends lost 0 bases and 8 bases, in that order; junction bases with no gene match: 12. The CDR3 sequence is 17 residues long. For the CDR3, the DNA is TGTGCCAGCAGCCAAGATATGGGCGGGAGGTTGATCGATGAGCAGTTCTTC. Translation gives CASSQDMGGRLIDEQFF.